The clone carrying this T cell receptor (beta chain) was picked up a small number of times. These data are taken from a study of blood T cells in healthy people across ages. Through a sample-barcoded 5' primer and a J-beta primer mix, a second PCR was run for about 7 to 12 cycles. TCRdb called the 5' RACE reads again in MiXCR, with one record for every CDR3 protein. This sample has roughly 790,000 distinct CDR3 sequences, with roughly 43% found just once. Specimen: blood. The origin of this receptor is a woman aged 60 to 75 in good health.

This chain's CDR3 is CAITHRETGELFF. In nucleotides, the CDR3 is TGTGCCATCACTCACCGGGAGACCGGGGAGCTGTTTTTT. V is TRBV10-3 and J is TRBJ2-2; D might be TRBD2 (6 bases). Deletions cut 7 bases from V and 5 bases from J, with 11 bases between. This CDR3 region has 13 residues. CDR1 and CDR2 (germline): ENHRY, SYGVKD.